This T cell receptor beta chain was identified in a study of CD4+ T cells in melanoma. The assay was immunoSEQ multiplex PCR, and TCRdb's table has in-frame clones only and misses some. The sample lists 20,000 or so clones, roughly 80% occurring once. Study results and caveats: Diverse differentiation states were reported for melanoma neoantigen-specific CD4+ T cells. A reported correlation linked neoantigen-specific CD4+ T cells to CD8+, macrophage and B cell function.

This clone showed up just a few times. The target antigen is unknown. CDR1 MNHEY and CDR2 SVGAGI come from the germline V gene. The CDR3 covers 13 residues. V shed 6 bases and J shed 0 bases, with 7 bases lying between them. The chain couples TRBV6-5 to TRBJ2-3; D not certain. The sequence was obtained from a human donor with melanoma. The sequencing input was cells from a culture (not recorded whether cultured in vitro). The CDR3 DNA sequence: TGTGCCAGCAGCCTCACTAGCACAGATACGCAGTATTTT. Amino acid sequence: CASSLTSTDTQYF.